The clone carrying this T cell receptor (beta chain) has more than one count but fewer than ten. Its antigen is unidentified. This specimen belongs to a study of T-cell reconstitution after alpha-beta-depleted transplantation in children. Study-wide results and limits: Reportedly, roughly two months post-transplant, alpha-beta T cells arose from several hundred expanded graft clones. Newly produced T cells mostly accounted for T-cell counts and diversity one year post-transplant. Surviving thymic progenitors and recipient T cells were the source of high TCRbeta diversity at day 60 in some patients.

During its preparation, the TCRbeta library received unique molecular identifiers. Using its own MiXCR run on the PCR reads, TCRdb lists one record per CDR3 protein. The repertoire holds about 220,000 distinct CDR3 sequences, with roughly 15% as singletons. The sample in question was PBMCs, mostly from graft donor cells, obtained 360 days after TCRalphabeta/CD19-depleted stem cell transplant. The clonotype comes from a male patient aged 2 to 10 who had a stem cell transplant for acute lymphoblastic leukemia, so the T cells may come from the graft donor.

The CDR3: CASSPRQGANVLTF. CDR3 in DNA: TGTGCCAGCAGTCCTAGACAAGGGGCCAACGTCCTGACTTTC. V and J are TRBV7-9 and TRBJ2-6; D ambiguous. Germline CDR1 reads SEHNR; CDR2 reads FQNEAQ (reference sequence). The CDR3 runs 14 residues. Trimming took 6 bases from V and 4 from J, leaving 10 bases between them. Variable domain in full (rest from reference TRBV7-9 and TRBJ2-6): DTGVSQNPRHKITKRGQNVTFRCDPISEHNRLYWYRQTLGQGPEFLTYFQNEAQLEKSRLLSDRFSAERPKGSFSTLEIQRTEQGDSAMYLCASSPRQGANVLTFGAGSRLTVL.